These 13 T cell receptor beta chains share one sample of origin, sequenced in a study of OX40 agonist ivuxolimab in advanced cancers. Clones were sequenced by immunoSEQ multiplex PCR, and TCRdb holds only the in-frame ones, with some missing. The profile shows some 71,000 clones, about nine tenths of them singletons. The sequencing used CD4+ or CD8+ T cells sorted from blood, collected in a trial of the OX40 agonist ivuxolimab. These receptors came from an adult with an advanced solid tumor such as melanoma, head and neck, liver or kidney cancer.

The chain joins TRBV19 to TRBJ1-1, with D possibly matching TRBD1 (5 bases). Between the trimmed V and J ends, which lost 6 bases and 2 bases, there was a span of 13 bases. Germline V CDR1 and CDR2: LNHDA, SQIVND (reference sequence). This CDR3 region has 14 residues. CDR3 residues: CASSLGGINTEAFF. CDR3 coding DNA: TGTGCCAGTAGCCTCGGGGGAATTAACACTGAAGCTTTCTTT.

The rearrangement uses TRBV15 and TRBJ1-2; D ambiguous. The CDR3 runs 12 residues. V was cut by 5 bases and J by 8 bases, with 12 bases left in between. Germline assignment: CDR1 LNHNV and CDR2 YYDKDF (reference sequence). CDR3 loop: CATSLAQGGYTF. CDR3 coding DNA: TGTGCCACCAGCCTAGCACAAGGCGGCTACACCTTC. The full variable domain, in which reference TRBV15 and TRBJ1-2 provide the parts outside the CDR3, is DAMVIQNPRYQVTQFGKPVTLSCSQTLNHNVMYWYQQKSSQAPKLLFHYYDKDFNNEADTPDNFQSRRPNTSFCFLDIRSPGLGDTAMYLCATSLAQGGYTFGSGTRLTVV.

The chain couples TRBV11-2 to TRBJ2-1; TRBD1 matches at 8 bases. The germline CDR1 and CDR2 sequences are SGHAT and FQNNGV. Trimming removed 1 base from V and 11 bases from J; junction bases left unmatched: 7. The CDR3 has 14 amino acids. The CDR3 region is CASSLGTGTSKQFF. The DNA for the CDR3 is TGTGCCAGCAGCTTAGGGACAGGGACCTCTAAGCAGTTCTTC.

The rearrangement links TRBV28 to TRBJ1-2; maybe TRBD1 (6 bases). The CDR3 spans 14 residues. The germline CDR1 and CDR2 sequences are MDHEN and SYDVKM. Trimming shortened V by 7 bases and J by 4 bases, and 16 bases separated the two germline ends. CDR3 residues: CASIQMGHSYGYTF. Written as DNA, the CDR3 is TGTGCCAGCATTCAGATGGGACATTCCTATGGCTACACCTTC.

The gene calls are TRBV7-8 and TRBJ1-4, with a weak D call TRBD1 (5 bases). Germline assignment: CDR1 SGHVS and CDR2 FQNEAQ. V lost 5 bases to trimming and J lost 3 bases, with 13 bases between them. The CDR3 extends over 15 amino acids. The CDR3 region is CASSRIGAPNEKLFF. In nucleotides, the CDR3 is TGTGCCAGCAGCCGGATTGGGGCCCCTAATGAAAAACTGTTTTTT.

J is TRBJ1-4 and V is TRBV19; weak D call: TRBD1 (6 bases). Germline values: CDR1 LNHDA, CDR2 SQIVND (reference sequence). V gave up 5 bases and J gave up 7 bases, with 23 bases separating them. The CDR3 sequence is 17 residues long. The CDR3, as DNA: TGTGCCAGTAGTTCGCCCTCTGACAGGCGCCGGAGTGAAAAACTGTTTTTT. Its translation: CASSSPSDRRRSEKLFF.

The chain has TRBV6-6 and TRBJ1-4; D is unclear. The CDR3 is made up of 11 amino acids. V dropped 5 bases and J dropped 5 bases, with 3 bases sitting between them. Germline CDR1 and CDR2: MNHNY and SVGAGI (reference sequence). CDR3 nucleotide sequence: TGTGCCAGCAGTGAAAATGAAAAACTGTTTTTT. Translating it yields CASSENEKLFF.

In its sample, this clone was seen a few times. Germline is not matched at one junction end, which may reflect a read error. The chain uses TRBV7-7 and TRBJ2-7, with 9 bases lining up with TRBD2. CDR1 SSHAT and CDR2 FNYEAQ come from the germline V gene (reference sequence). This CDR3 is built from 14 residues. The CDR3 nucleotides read TGTGCTAGCAGCCCGGGGGTAGCGGGGGATGAGCAGTACTTC. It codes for CASSPGVAGDEQYF.

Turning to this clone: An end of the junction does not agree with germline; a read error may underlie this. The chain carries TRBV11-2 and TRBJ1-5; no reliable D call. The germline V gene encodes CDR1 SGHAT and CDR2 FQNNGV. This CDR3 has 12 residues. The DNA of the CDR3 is TGTGCCAGGGTAGATTCATTTCGGTTTCCCGATTTT. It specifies CARVDSFRFPDF.

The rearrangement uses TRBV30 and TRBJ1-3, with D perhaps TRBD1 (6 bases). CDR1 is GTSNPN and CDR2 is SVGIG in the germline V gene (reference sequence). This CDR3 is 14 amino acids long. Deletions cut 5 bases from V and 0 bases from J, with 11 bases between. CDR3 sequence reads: CAWSTGYSGNTIYF. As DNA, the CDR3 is TGTGCCTGGTCGACAGGCTACTCTGGAAACACCATATATTTT.

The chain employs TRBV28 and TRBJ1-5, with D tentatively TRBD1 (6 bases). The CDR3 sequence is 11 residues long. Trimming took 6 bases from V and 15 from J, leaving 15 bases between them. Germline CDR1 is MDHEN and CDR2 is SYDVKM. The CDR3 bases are TGTGCCAGCAGGATAGGACAGCTCTGGCATTTT. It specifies CASRIGQLWHF.

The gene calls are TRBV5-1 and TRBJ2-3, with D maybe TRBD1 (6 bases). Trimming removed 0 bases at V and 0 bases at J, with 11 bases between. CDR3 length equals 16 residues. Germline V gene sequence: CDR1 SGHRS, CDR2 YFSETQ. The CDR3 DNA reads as TGCGCCAGCAGCTTGGAAGACAGGCCTAGCACAGATACGCAGTATTTT. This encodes CASSLEDRPSTDTQYF.

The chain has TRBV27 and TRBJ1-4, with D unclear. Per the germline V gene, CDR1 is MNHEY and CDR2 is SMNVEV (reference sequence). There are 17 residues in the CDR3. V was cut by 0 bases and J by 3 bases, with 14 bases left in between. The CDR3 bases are TGTGCCAGCAGTTTATCTCGAGGATTCAGGCCTAATGAAAAACTGTTTTTT. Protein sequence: CASSLSRGFRPNEKLFF. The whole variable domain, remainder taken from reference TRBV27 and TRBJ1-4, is EAQVTQNPRYLITVTGKKLTVTCSQNMNHEYMSWYRQDPGLGLRQIYYSMNVEVTDKGDVPEGYKVSRKEKRNFPLILESPSPNQTSLYFCASSLSRGFRPNEKLFFGSGTQLSVL.